This T cell receptor (beta chain) is drawn from a study of blood T cell repertoires in COVID-19. The CDR3 extends over 16 amino acids. In germline, CDR1 is SGDLS, CDR2 YYNGEE. Trimming shortened V by 3 bases and J by 4 bases, and 14 bases separated the two germline ends. Clones were sequenced by immunoSEQ multiplex PCR, and TCRdb holds only the in-frame ones, with some missing. The sample lists about 220,000 clones; over 75% were seen once. The rearrangement joins TRBV9 to TRBJ2-6, with D possibly TRBD2 on 6 matching bases. This TCR was sampled from a woman between 55 and 75 years old who had recovered from COVID-19. The sample consisted of PBMCs or T cells enriched from blood (not recorded which). The CDR3 DNA reads as TGTGCCAGCAGCGCGGGACTCCGGGCAGGGGCCAACGTCCTGACTTTC. Translation gives CASSAGLRAGANVLTF.